Sequencing of this T cell receptor (beta chain) was carried out in a study of cytomegalovirus exposure and HLA in healthy donors. Notes on the study in general: Most observed TCR sequences were rare, whereas some public TCRs were detected in many donors. A likely sequencing artifact accounted for one observed cluster of highly shared sequence variants. It was reported in a later analysis that an Asian-associated ancestry cluster showed fewer N-insertions than the approximately 700-donor mean.

A word on this clone: Its matching antigen is unknown.

Researchers ran the PCR with 60 Vbeta and 13 Jbeta primers. Produced via immunoSEQ multiplex PCR; TCRdb's table is partial and in-frame only. The sample shows more than 150,000 clones, 70% to 80% of them seen only once. The CDR3 is 12 residues long. Trimming cost V 5 bases and J 6 bases; bases outside gene matches: 2. The germline V gene has CDR1 SEHNR and CDR2 FQNEAQ (reference sequence). Input material: PBMCs. This clonotype originated in a man between 18 and 29 years old in good health and CMV-seronegative. The gene calls are TRBV7-9 and TRBJ2-7, with 9 bases lining up with TRBD1. CDR3 coding DNA: TGTGCCAGCAGCGAGGGACAGGGCGAGCAGTACTTC. Translating gives CASSEGQGEQYF.